One and the same sample provided the 2 T cell receptor beta chains below, sequenced in a study of shared clonotypes between healthy human individuals. Method: immunoSEQ multiplex PCR; TCRdb's copy keeps in-frame clones and lacks some. The sample lists over a million clones; approximately 98.5% were seen once. Input material: naive CD4+ T cells sorted from blood. Regarding subset: CD45RA+ positively selected. These receptors were obtained from a man younger than 45 in good health.

The chain couples TRBV6-1 to TRBJ2-1; 11 bases are a match to TRBD2. The trim removed 4 bases at V and 2 bases at J, leaving 1 base unmatched. There are 15 residues in the CDR3. Looked up from germline, CDR1 is MNHNS and CDR2 is SASEGT. Here the CDR3 reads CASSASGRPYNEQFF. CDR3 bases: TGTGCCAGCAGTGCTAGCGGGAGGCCCTACAATGAGCAGTTCTTC.

This clone is a singleton in its sample. The chain couples TRBV6-5 to TRBJ2-2, with D possibly matching TRBD1 (6 bases). The CDR3 runs to 15 residues. V lost 6 bases and J lost 1, with 12 bases in between. CDR1 is MNHEY, CDR2 SVGAGI, per germline. This CDR3 is CASRDSGVNTGELFF. The CDR3 DNA is TGTGCCAGCAGGGATTCAGGGGTGAACACCGGGGAGCTGTTTTTT.